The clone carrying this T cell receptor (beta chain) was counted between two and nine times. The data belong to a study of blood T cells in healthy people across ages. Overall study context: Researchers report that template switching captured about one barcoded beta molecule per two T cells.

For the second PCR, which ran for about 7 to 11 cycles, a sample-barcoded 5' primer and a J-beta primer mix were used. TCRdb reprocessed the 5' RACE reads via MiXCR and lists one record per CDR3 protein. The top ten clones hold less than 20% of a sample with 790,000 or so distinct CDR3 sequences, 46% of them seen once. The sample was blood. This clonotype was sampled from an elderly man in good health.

The CDR3 nucleotides read TGTGCCAGCAGGGGAGGACTCGGAGCTGAAGCTTTCTTT. This sequence encodes CASRGGLGAEAFF. The chain is built from TRBV6-2 or TRBV6-3 and TRBJ1-1; no clear D. The CDR3 has 13 amino acids. Trimming stripped 6 bases from V and 6 bases from J, with 14 bases between. The germline V gene encodes CDR1 MNHEY and CDR2 SVGEGT.